The 23 T cell receptor beta chains presented below share a single source sample, sequenced in a study of spatial heterogeneity in lung cancer. The time point here: sample taken at primary tumor resection. Tumor, nontumor lung or frozen PBMC supplied whole RNA that was sequenced unsorted. A single record per CDR3 protein comes from TCRdb applying MiXCR to the 5' RACE reads. The table has about 7,000 distinct CDR3 sequences, 7% seen once. This material consisted of PBMCs, taken at surgery. The receptor set was obtained from a male donor with early-stage non-small cell lung cancer.

There are many counts of this clonotype. The size of this beta chain means little, since it is a stray read in a library made for alpha chains. J is TRBJ2-7 and V is TRBV20-1, with TRBD2 matching over 11 bases. J gave up 3 bases and V 5 bases, and 9 bases lay outside the gene matches. Germline V gene data show CDR1 as DFQATT and CDR2 as SNEGSKA (reference sequence). CDR3 length: 15 amino acids. The CDR3 loop is CSADPIAGGGYEQYF. CDR3 bases: TGCAGTGCTGACCCTATAGCGGGAGGGGGCTACGAGCAGTACTTC.

This clonotype was counted ten times or more. Being off target in a library aimed at alpha chains, this beta chain has a size of little meaning. The V gene is TRBV12-3 or TRBV12-4, the J gene TRBJ1-5; unclear D gene. This CDR3 is 14 amino acids long. V was trimmed by 3 bases and J by 1 base, leaving 7 bases between them. The CDR3, as DNA: TGTGCCAGCAGTTTTTCCGCAAGCAATCAGCCCCAGCATTTT. Its translation: CASSFSASNQPQHF.

This clonotype was seen at least ten times. This beta chain is a stray sequence in a library constructed for alpha chains; its clone size is not meaningful. The rearrangement links TRBV30 to TRBJ1-2; D remains unclear. From germline, CDR1 is GTSNPN and CDR2 SVGIG (reference sequence). The CDR3 loop spans 12 amino acids. The V and J ends lost 2 bases and 8 bases respectively, with 12 bases between them. Written as DNA, the CDR3 is TGTGCCTGGAGTTCCTCTATAGGAGGCTACACCTTC. Protein sequence: CAWSSSIGGYTF.

Many counts were recorded for this clonotype. For a library built for alpha chains, this beta chain is a stray read; little rests on its size. The J gene is TRBJ2-5, the V gene TRBV19, with 7 bases identical to TRBD1. Trimming at V came to 4 bases and at J to 2 bases, leaving 4 bases not matched to a gene. The CDR3 is 14 amino acids. Germline lookup yields CDR1 LNHDA and CDR2 SQIVND (reference sequence). The CDR3 loop reads CASSKGQSQETQYF. CDR3 bases: TGTGCCAGTAGTAAGGGACAGTCACAAGAGACCCAGTACTTC.

This clonotype was counted many times. The library was built for alpha chains, so this beta chain is an off-target read and its size means little. The CDR3 DNA sequence: TGTGCCGGATCCAGGACAGTTTATGAAAAACTGTTTTTT. Its protein product is CAGSRTVYEKLFF. J is TRBJ1-4 and V is TRBV2, with a weak D call TRBD1 (6 bases). Germline V lookup: CDR1 SNHLY, CDR2 FYNNEI. Trimming stripped 11 bases from V and 6 bases from J, with 16 bases between. The CDR3 has 13 amino acids.

This clonotype has a count of ten or more. Little can be read into the size of this beta chain, an off-target read in a library designed for alpha chains. V is TRBV3-1 and J is TRBJ2-3; no reliable D call. Germline V CDR1 and CDR2: LGHDT, YNNKEL (reference sequence). V gave up 5 bases and J gave up 2 bases, with 8 bases separating them. The CDR3 extends over 13 amino acids. CDR3 sequence: CASSATPTDTQYF. In DNA form, the CDR3 reads TGTGCCAGCAGCGCCACCCCCACAGATACGCAGTATTTT.

This clonotype showed up many times. The library was designed around alpha chains, so this beta chain is a stray read whose abundance carries little weight. The gene calls are TRBV5-4 and TRBJ1-4; no reliable D call. Trimming shortened V by 2 bases and J by 8 bases, and 22 bases separated the two germline ends. This CDR3 comprises 17 residues. Germline lookup yields CDR1 SGHNT and CDR2 YYREEE (reference sequence). The CDR3 sequence: CASSFRTGTGNSEKLFF. The DNA of the CDR3 is TGTGCCAGCAGCTTCAGGACGGGAACGGGGAATAGCGAAAAACTGTTTTTT.

Ten or more counts support this clonotype. This beta chain turned up in a library designed for alpha chains; as an off-target read, its abundance says little. The V and J genes are TRBV28 and TRBJ1-2; D might be TRBD1 (5 bases). CDR3 length equals 13 residues. V was shortened by 7 bases and J by 4 bases, with 13 bases between the two germline ends. The germline gives CDR1 MDHEN, CDR2 SYDVKM. The CDR3: CASNIGEPYGYTF. CDR3 DNA sequence: TGTGCCAGCAATATAGGGGAACCCTATGGCTACACCTTC.

This clonotype was observed a single time. This may arise from a read error, as a much more abundant clone is one base away. As an off-target read in a library built for alpha chains, this beta chain has a frequency of little significance. The rearrangement joins TRBV12-3 or TRBV12-4 to TRBJ1-2; D call uncertain. The CDR3 covers 13 residues. Trimming shortened V by 6 bases and J by 4 bases, and 12 bases separated the two germline ends. The CDR3 loop reads CASRPAVGYGYTF. CDR3 bases: TGTGCCAGCAGACCAGCGGTCGGCTATGGCTACACCTTC.

This clonotype was detected many times. This beta chain is an unintended read in a library built for alpha chains; its size means little. CDR3 residues: CASSLVASSSGNTIYF. Written as DNA, the CDR3 is TGTGCCAGCAGCTTAGTGGCGTCGAGCTCTGGAAACACCATATATTTT. The chain combines TRBV7-6 with TRBJ1-3; D gene unclear. V was trimmed by 1 base and J by 0 bases, leaving 10 bases between them. This CDR3 has 16 residues. Germline CDR1 SGHVS, CDR2 FNYEAQ.

This clonotype appeared many times. This beta chain is off target for a library built for alpha chains, so its abundance means little. The V gene is TRBV3-1, the J gene TRBJ1-5; D gene uncertain. Germline CDR1 reads LGHDT; CDR2 reads YNNKEL (reference sequence). V lost 0 bases and J 3 bases, leaving 3 bases between the germline ends. CDR3 length: 13 amino acids. The chain's CDR3 is CASSQEDNQPQHF. Written as DNA, the CDR3 is TGTGCCAGCAGCCAAGAGGACAATCAGCCCCAGCATTTT.

This clonotype is medium-sized. This beta chain came through as a stray read in a library set up for alpha chains, and its size says little. The chain carries TRBV28 and TRBJ2-7, with D unclear. Germline V gives CDR1 MDHEN, CDR2 SYDVKM. This CDR3 contains 11 residues. V was cut by 6 bases and J by 3 bases, with 6 bases left in between. CDR3 sequence (DNA): TGTGCCAGCAGCCCCGACTACGAGCAGTACTTC. Amino acids: CASSPDYEQYF.

This clonotype was observed many times. The library was built for alpha chains, so this beta chain is an off-target read and its size means little. The chain employs TRBV28 and TRBJ1-2; D ambiguous. V shed 6 bases and J shed 3 bases, with 11 bases lying between them. The CDR3 consists of 13 residues. Germline V lookup: CDR1 MDHEN, CDR2 SYDVKM. CDR3 sequence reads: CASSPRGYYGYTF. CDR3 coding DNA: TGTGCCAGCAGCCCCCGGGGTTACTATGGCTACACCTTC.

In its sample, this clonotype was seen a few times. As an off-target read in a library built for alpha chains, this beta chain has a frequency of little significance. The J gene is TRBJ2-5, the V gene TRBV27; D perhaps matches TRBD2 (5 bases). CDR3 length: 14 amino acids. Germline-derived CDR1 and CDR2 are MNHEY and SMNVEV (reference sequence). V was cut by 0 bases and J by 6 bases, with 11 bases left in between. The CDR3 coding sequence is TGTGCCAGCAGTTTATCGCCAGGAGGCAAGACCCAGTACTTC. Protein sequence: CASSLSPGGKTQYF.

This clonotype was counted ten times or more. For a library built for alpha chains, this beta chain is a stray read; little rests on its size. This chain uses TRBV10-3 with TRBJ1-5; no definite D call. The CDR3 runs to 12 residues. Germline V lookup: CDR1 ENHRY, CDR2 SYGVKD. Trimming left V 4 bases short and J 4 bases short, with 5 bases between. This CDR3 is CAISAGNQPQHF. The CDR3 nucleotides read TGTGCCATCAGTGCGGGAAATCAGCCCCAGCATTTT.

This clonotype has ten or more counts. Within a library made for alpha chains, this beta chain is off target, and its count is uninformative. The chain links TRBV5-1 to TRBJ1-1, with TRBD1 identical over 7 bases. This CDR3 has 14 residues. CDR1 and CDR2 (germline): SGHRS, YFSETQ. V shed 5 bases and J 4 bases; nucleotides not matched to a gene: 8. The DNA of the CDR3 is TGCGCCAGCAGGCTAGCAGGACAGGCCACTGAAGCTTTCTTT. Amino acids: CASRLAGQATEAFF.

This clonotype has at least ten counts. In a library made to pick up alpha chains, this beta chain is a stray read with a size that means little. J is TRBJ2-7 and V is TRBV5-1; 8 bases align to TRBD1. The junction had 6 bases not matched to a gene; V was cut back by 3 bases and J by 4 bases. Germline CDR1 is SGHRS and CDR2 is YFSETQ. The CDR3 contains 14 residues. In DNA form, the CDR3 reads TGCGCCAGCAGCTCCGGGACAGGAGAGTACGAGCAGTACTTC. Translated, it gives CASSSGTGEYEQYF.

In regard to this clonotype: This beta chain is a stray sequence in a library constructed for alpha chains; its clone size is not meaningful. This rearrangement joins TRBV6-6 to TRBJ1-1, with D tentatively TRBD1 (6 bases). This CDR3 spans 14 amino acids. The germline V and J ends were trimmed by 4 bases and 7 bases, with 16 bases remaining between them. Germline CDR1 MNHNY, CDR2 SVGAGI (reference sequence). CDR3 sequence: CASSSHLQTGEAFF. The CDR3 bases are TGTGCCAGCAGTTCCCACCTTCAGACAGGTGAAGCTTTCTTT.

Many counts were recorded for this clonotype. Since it is a stray read in a library aimed at alpha chains, this beta chain has a size that is not meaningful. This chain connects TRBV20-1 to TRBJ2-3; 12 nucleotides match TRBD2. J lost 4 bases, V lost 6 bases, and 8 bases had no gene match. CDR3 length equals 15 residues. Per the germline V gene, CDR1 is DFQATT and CDR2 is SNEGSKA (reference sequence). The CDR3 is CSANSLAGGADTQYF. CDR3 nucleotides: TGCAGTGCCAACAGTCTAGCGGGAGGGGCAGATACGCAGTATTTT.

The sample holds many counts of this clonotype. This beta chain slipped into a library made for alpha chains as a stray read, so its size is not meaningful. J is TRBJ2-5 and V is TRBV28; the match to TRBD2 covers 7 bases. The CDR3 runs 13 residues. Germline V gene data show CDR1 as MDHEN and CDR2 as SYDVKM. J gave up 2 bases and V 5 bases, and 2 bases lay outside the gene matches. The CDR3 DNA reads TGTGCCAGCAGTCCCGGGAGGCAAGAGACCCAGTACTTC. This gives the protein CASSPGRQETQYF.

This clonotype was observed at least ten times. This beta chain appears as a stray read in a library generated for alpha chains; its size is not informative. This chain links TRBV12-3 or TRBV12-4 with TRBJ1-2; perhaps TRBD1 as D (6 bases). The CDR3 has 15 amino acids. V lost 5 bases and J lost 1, with 14 bases in between. DNA for the CDR3: TGTGCCAGCAGTCGGACAGCCCAGAATAACTATGGCTACACCTTC. As protein: CASSRTAQNNYGYTF.

A word on this clonotype: A library prepared for alpha chains yielded this beta chain as an off-target read; its size is of little meaning. This chain connects TRBV27 to TRBJ2-2; D gene unclear. CDR3 size: 15 residues. Trimming removed 2 bases from V and 0 bases from J, with 7 bases in between. Germline CDR1 is MNHEY and CDR2 is SMNVEV (reference sequence). The CDR3 here is CASSLAWTNTGELFF. The CDR3 nucleotides read TGTGCCAGCAGTTTAGCTTGGACGAACACCGGGGAGCTGTTTTTT.

This clonotype was recorded many times. This beta chain is a stray read from a library made for alpha chains; its abundance is not meaningful. The chain employs TRBV20-1 and TRBJ2-1; possibly TRBD2 for D (6 bases). Germline CDR1 DFQATT, CDR2 SNEGSKA (reference sequence). V dropped 3 bases and J dropped 6 bases, with 12 bases sitting between them. The CDR3 sequence is 13 residues long. The DNA for the CDR3 is TGCAGTGCTAGTACGACTAGTTTCAATGAGCAGTTCTTC. Translated: CSASTTSFNEQFF.